The 14 T cell receptor beta chains below come from one sample, sequenced in a study of neurological immune-mediated disorders. MiXCR was run by TCRdb on the 5' RACE reads, yielding one entry per CDR3 protein. The profile shows tens of thousands of distinct CDR3 sequences, around 3% of them singletons. Sequences were obtained from PBMCs. These receptors all stem from a man in his forties with multiple sclerosis.

This clonotype has a count of ten or more. The CDR3 sequence is CASSQEKRYEQFF. DNA of the CDR3: TGCGCCAGCAGCCAGGAAAAGCGGTACGAGCAGTTCTTC. The chain is built from TRBV4-1 and TRBJ2-1, with D possibly TRBD2 on 5 matching bases. V was clipped by 3 bases and J by 10 bases, with 13 bases between them. Germline V gene data show CDR1 as MGHRA and CDR2 as YSYEKL. The CDR3 loop spans 13 amino acids.

This clonotype was detected ten times or more. The V and J genes are TRBV29-1 and TRBJ1-1, with D uncertain. Germline assignment: CDR1 SQVTM and CDR2 ANQGSEA. The CDR3 sequence is 13 residues long. V lost 2 bases to trimming and J lost 4 bases, with 11 bases between them. CDR3 region: CSVELHEGTEAFF. The CDR3 nucleotides are TGCAGCGTTGAACTCCATGAGGGCACTGAAGCTTTCTTT. The full variable domain, its missing parts supplied by reference TRBV29-1 and TRBJ1-1, is SAVISQKPSRDICQRGTSLTIQCQVDSQVTMMFWYRQQPGQSLTLIATANQGSEATYESGFVIDKFPISRPNLTFSTLTVSNMSPEDSSIYLCSVELHEGTEAFFGQGTRLTVV.

This clonotype was recorded many times. The chain recombines TRBV20-1 with TRBJ1-2, with a tentative D call TRBD1 (6 bases). Germline CDR1 and CDR2: DFQATT and SNEGSKA (reference sequence). This CDR3 spans 13 amino acids. V lost 3 bases, J lost 6 bases, and 14 bases lay in between. CDR3: CSASGFRGNGYTF. The CDR3 bases are TGCAGTGCTAGCGGGTTCAGGGGAAATGGCTACACCTTC.

This clonotype occurred many times. The rearrangement uses TRBV6-6 and TRBJ1-2; D perhaps matches TRBD1 (5 bases). This CDR3 has 13 amino acids. Germline assignment: CDR1 MNHNY and CDR2 SVGAGI (reference sequence). The V end was cut by 8 bases, the J end by 6 bases, with 16 bases between. The CDR3 is CASRGPGRDGYTF. In DNA form, the CDR3 reads TGTGCCAGCCGGGGACCGGGGAGGGATGGCTACACCTTC.

At least ten counts were recorded for this clonotype. The genes are TRBV6-5 and TRBJ2-7, with TRBD1 identical over 9 bases. The CDR3 covers 15 residues. Unmatched junction bases numbered 9, after V lost 5 bases and J lost 4 bases. From germline, CDR1 is MNHEY and CDR2 SVGAGI. The CDR3 nucleotides are TGTGCCAGCAGTCACCGGGACAGGGTAGGGTACGAGCAGTACTTC. The encoded protein is CASSHRDRVGYEQYF.

Judged by abundance, this clonotype is medium-sized. The chain carries TRBV20-1 and TRBJ2-2; the match to TRBD2 covers 8 bases. CDR3 length equals 14 residues. Germline loops: CDR1 DFQATT, CDR2 SNEGSKA (reference sequence). V shed 4 bases and J 1 base; nucleotides not matched to a gene: 2. CDR3 in DNA: TGCAGTGCTACTACTAGCGGGAACACCGGGGAGCTGTTTTTT. Encoded protein: CSATTSGNTGELFF.

This clonotype has ten or more counts. V gene TRBV5-1 combines with J gene TRBJ2-3; weak D call: TRBD1 (5 bases). The CDR3 is made up of 16 amino acids. CDR1 and CDR2 (germline): SGHRS, YFSETQ. V lost 5 bases, J lost 1 base, and 17 bases lay in between. DNA for the CDR3: TGCGCCAGCAGGAACCAGGGCGGCCGTGGCACAGATACGCAGTATTTT. This encodes CASRNQGGRGTDTQYF. Based on the CDR3 plus reference TRBV5-1 and TRBJ2-3, the full variable domain is KAGVTQTPRYLIKTRGQQVTLSCSPISGHRSVSWYQQTPGQGLQFLFEYFSETQRNKGNFPGRFSGRQFSNSRSEMNVSTLELGDSALYLCASRNQGGRGTDTQYFGPGTRLTVL.

This clonotype was counted ten times or more. The V call is TRBV25-1, the J call TRBJ2-5; the match to TRBD2 covers 10 bases. V was clipped by 5 bases and J by 6 bases; unmatched bases: 6. The CDR3 loop spans 14 amino acids. Germline loops: CDR1 MGHDK, CDR2 SYGVNS. CDR3 amino acids: CASSSPSGSQTQYF. CDR3 in DNA: TGTGCCAGCAGTAGCCCTAGCGGGAGTCAGACCCAGTACTTC.

This clonotype has at least ten counts. CDR3 DNA sequence: TGCGCCAGCAGCTTAAGCACGGCTAATGAAAAACTGTTTTTT. Its protein is CASSLSTANEKLFF. The chain couples TRBV5-1 to TRBJ1-4; the D is unclear. From germline, CDR1 is SGHRS and CDR2 YFSETQ. V lost 2 bases, J lost 3 bases, and 8 bases lay in between. The CDR3 has 14 amino acids. The full variable domain, rest sourced from reference TRBV5-1 and TRBJ1-4, is KAGVTQTPRYLIKTRGQQVTLSCSPISGHRSVSWYQQTPGQGLQFLFEYFSETQRNKGNFPGRFSGRQFSNSRSEMNVSTLELGDSALYLCASSLSTANEKLFFGSGTQLSVL.

This clonotype occurred many times. The rearrangement joins TRBV20-1 to TRBJ2-2; a weak D match, TRBD2 (6 bases). Germline values: CDR1 DFQATT, CDR2 SNEGSKA (reference sequence). V was clipped by 3 bases and J by 13 bases, with 12 bases between them. The CDR3 contains 11 residues. The CDR3 nucleotides are TGCAGTGCTAGGAGACTAGTCTGGCTGTTTTTT. This translates into CSARRLVWLFF.

In its sample, this clonotype was seen many times. The V and J genes are TRBV12-3 or TRBV12-4 and TRBJ2-2; D possibly corresponds to TRBD1 (6 bases). There are 14 residues in the CDR3. With 6 bases removed from V and 3 bases from J, the gap between germline ends came to 11 bases. The CDR3 here is CASRPRQDTGELFF. Written as DNA, the CDR3 is TGTGCCAGCAGGCCTCGACAGGACACCGGGGAGCTGTTTTTT.

This clonotype was counted many times. CDR3 loop: CASRLGQSSGNTIYF. CDR3 coding DNA: TGTGCCAGCAGGTTAGGACAGAGCTCTGGAAACACCATATATTTT. This chain links TRBV5-8 with TRBJ1-3; D might be TRBD1 (6 bases). The CDR3 spans 15 residues. The germline V gene encodes CDR1 SGHTS and CDR2 YDEGEE. V was pared by 5 bases and J by 0 bases, with 12 bases between.

This clonotype was recorded many times. This chain joins TRBV12-3 or TRBV12-4 and TRBJ1-5; 9 bases map to TRBD1. Losses at the gene ends were 5 bases for V and 7 bases for J; bases not matched to a gene: 6. The CDR3 contains 14 residues. This CDR3 reads CASSPGTGHQPQHF. The CDR3 DNA reads TGTGCCAGCAGTCCCGGGACAGGGCACCAGCCCCAGCATTTT.

This clonotype came up many times. The chain carries TRBV5-1 and TRBJ2-3, with D possibly being TRBD2 (6 bases). Between the trimmed V and J ends, which lost 3 bases and 0 bases, there was a span of 11 bases. CDR3 size: 15 residues. CDR1 is SGHRS, CDR2 YFSETQ, per germline. The CDR3 sequence: CASSWGDLSTDTQYF. The CDR3 coding sequence is TGCGCCAGCAGCTGGGGGGACCTCAGCACAGATACGCAGTATTTT.